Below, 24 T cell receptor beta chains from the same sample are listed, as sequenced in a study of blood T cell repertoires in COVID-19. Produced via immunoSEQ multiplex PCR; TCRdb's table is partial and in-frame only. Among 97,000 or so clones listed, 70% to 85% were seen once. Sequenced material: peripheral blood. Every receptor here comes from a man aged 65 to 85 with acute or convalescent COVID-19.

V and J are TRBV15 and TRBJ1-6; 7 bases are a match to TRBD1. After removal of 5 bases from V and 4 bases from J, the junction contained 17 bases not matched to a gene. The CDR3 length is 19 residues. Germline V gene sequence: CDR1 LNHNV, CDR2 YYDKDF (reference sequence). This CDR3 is CATSEPGQRTMPYNSPLHF. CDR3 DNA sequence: TGTGCCACCAGCGAACCGGGACAGAGAACAATGCCTTATAATTCACCCCTCCACTTT.

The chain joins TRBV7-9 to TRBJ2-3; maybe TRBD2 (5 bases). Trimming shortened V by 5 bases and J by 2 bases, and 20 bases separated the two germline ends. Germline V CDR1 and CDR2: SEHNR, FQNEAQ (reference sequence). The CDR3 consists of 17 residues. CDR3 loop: CASSGSGRLAYTDTQYF. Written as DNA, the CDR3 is TGTGCCAGCAGCGGAAGTGGTCGGCTAGCATACACAGATACGCAGTATTTT. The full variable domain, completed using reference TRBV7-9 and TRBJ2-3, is DTGVSQNPRHKITKRGQNVTFRCDPISEHNRLYWYRQTLGQGPEFLTYFQNEAQLEKSRLLSDRFSAERPKGSFSTLEIQRTEQGDSAMYLCASSGSGRLAYTDTQYFGPGTRLTVL.

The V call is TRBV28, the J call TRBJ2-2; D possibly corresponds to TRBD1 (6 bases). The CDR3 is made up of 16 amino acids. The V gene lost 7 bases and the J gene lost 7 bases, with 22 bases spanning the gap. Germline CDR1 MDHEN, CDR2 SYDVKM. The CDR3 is CASTPGTRSQNGELFF. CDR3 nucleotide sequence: TGTGCCAGCACCCCAGGGACACGAAGCCAAAACGGGGAGCTGTTTTTT.

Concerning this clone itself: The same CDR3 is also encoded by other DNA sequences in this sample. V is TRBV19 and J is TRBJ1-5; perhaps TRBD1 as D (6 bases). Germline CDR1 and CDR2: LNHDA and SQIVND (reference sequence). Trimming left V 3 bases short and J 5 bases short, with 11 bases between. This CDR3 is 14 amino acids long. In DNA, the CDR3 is TGTGCCAGTAGTATTCAGGGGAAGGATCAGCCCCAGCATTTT. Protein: CASSIQGKDQPQHF.

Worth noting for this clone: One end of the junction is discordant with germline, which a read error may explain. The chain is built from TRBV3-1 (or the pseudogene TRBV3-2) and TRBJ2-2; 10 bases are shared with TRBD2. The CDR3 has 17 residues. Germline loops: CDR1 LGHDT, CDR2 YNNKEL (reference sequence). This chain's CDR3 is CARSQEMSGGATGELFF. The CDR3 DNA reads TGTGCCCGCAGCCAAGAGATGAGCGGGGGGGCGACCGGGGAGCTGTTTTTT.

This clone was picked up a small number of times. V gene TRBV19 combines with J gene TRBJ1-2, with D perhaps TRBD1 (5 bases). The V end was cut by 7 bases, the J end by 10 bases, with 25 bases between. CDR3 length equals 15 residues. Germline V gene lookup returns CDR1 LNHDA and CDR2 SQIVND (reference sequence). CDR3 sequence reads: CASTPTDSVLAHYTF. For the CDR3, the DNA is TGTGCCAGTACGCCGACAGATTCGGTCTTGGCACACTACACCTTC.

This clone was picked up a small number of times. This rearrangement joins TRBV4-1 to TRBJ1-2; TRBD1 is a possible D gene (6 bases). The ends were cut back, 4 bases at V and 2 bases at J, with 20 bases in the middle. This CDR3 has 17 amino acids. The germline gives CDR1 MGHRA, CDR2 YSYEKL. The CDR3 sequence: CASSPQPGDRLNYGYTF. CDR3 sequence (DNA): TGCGCCAGCAGCCCCCAACCCGGTGACAGGCTCAACTATGGCTACACCTTC.

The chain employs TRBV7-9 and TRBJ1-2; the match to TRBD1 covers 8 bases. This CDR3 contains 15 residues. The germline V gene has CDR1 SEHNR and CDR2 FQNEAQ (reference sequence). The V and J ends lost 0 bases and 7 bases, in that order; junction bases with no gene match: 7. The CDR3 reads CASSLAGQGARGYTF. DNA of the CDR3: TGTGCCAGCAGCTTAGCTGGACAGGGTGCCCGTGGCTACACCTTC.

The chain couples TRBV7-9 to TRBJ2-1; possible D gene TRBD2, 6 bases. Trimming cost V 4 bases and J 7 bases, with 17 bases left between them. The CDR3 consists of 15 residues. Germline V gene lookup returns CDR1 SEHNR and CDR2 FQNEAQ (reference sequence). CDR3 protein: CASSYPGGRQNEQFF. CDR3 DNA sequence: TGTGCCAGCAGCTACCCCGGAGGGAGGCAAAATGAGCAGTTCTTC.

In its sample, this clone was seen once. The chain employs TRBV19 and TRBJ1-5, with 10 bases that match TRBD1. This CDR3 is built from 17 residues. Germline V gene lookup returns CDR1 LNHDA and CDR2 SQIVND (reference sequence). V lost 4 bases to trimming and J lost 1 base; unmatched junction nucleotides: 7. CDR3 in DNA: TGTGCCAGTAGTACCGGACAGGGGGGCCTAAGCAATCAGCCCCAGCATTTT. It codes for CASSTGQGGLSNQPQHF.

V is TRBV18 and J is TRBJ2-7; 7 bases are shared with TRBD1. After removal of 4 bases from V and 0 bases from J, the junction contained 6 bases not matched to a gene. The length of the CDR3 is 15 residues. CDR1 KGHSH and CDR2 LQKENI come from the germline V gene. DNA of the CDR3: TGTGCCAGCTCACAGCCGGGACAGAGCTCCTACGAGCAGTACTTC. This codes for CASSQPGQSSYEQYF.

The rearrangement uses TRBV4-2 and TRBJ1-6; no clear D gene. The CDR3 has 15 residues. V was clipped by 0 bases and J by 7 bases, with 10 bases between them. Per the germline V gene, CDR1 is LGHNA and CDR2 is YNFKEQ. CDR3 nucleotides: TGTGCCAGCAGCCAAGAGAGGAGAGGGAATTCACCCCTCCACTTT. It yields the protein CASSQERRGNSPLHF.

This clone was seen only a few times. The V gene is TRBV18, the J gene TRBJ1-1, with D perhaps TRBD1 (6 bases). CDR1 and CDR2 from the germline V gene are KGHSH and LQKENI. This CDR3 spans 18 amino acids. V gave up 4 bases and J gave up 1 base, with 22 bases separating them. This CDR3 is CASSLNRRRGTSNTEAFF. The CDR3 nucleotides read TGTGCCAGCTCACTCAACCGGCGCAGGGGCACATCGAACACTGAAGCTTTCTTT.

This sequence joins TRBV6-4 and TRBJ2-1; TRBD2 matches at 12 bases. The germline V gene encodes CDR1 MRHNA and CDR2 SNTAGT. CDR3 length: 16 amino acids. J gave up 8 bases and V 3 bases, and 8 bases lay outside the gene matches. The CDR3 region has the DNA TGTGCCAGCAGTGAGTTTCTAGCGGGAGGGCCGGATGAGCAGTTCTTC. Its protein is CASSEFLAGGPDEQFF.

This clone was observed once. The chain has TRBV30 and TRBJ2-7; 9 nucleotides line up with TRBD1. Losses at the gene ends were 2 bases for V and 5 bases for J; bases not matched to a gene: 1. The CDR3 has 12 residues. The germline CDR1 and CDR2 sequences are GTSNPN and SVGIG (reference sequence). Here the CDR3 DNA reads TGTGCCTGGAGTACAGGGGGCAACGAGCAGTACTTC. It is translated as CAWSTGGNEQYF. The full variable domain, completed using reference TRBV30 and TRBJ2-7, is SQTIHQWPATLVQPVGSPLSLECTVEGTSNPNLYWYRQAAGRGLQLLFYSVGIGQISSEVPQNLSASRPQDRQFILSSKKLLLSDSGFYLCAWSTGGNEQYFGPGTRLTVT.

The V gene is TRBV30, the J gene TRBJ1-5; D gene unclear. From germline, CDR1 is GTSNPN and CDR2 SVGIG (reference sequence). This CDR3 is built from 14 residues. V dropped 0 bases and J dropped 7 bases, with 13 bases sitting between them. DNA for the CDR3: TGTGCCTGGAGTGTAAGCGGGGTTGGCCAGCCCCAGCATTTT. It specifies CAWSVSGVGQPQHF.

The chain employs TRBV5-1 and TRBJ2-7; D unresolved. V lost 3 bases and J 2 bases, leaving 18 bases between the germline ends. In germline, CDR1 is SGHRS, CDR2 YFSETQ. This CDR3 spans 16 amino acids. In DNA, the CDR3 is TGCGCCAGCAGCTCATACTATACCGACGGAACCTACGAGCAGTACTTC. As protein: CASSSYYTDGTYEQYF. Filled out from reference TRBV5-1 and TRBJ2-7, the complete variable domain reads KAGVTQTPRYLIKTRGQQVTLSCSPISGHRSVSWYQQTPGQGLQFLFEYFSETQRNKGNFPGRFSGRQFSNSRSEMNVSTLELGDSALYLCASSSYYTDGTYEQYFGPGTRLTVT.

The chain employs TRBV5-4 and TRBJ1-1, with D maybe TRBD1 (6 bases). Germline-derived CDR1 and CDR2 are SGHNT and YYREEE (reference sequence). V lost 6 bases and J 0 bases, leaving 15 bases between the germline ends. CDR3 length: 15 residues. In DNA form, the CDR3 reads TGTGCCAGCACCACCGGACAGAAAATGAACACTGAAGCTTTCTTT. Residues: CASTTGQKMNTEAFF.

CDR3 nucleotides: TGTGCCAGCAGTCCTCCCCGGACAGGGGCCTACGAGCAGTACTTC. Its protein product is CASSPPRTGAYEQYF. The rearrangement joins TRBV6-5 to TRBJ2-7; 9 bases map to TRBD1. CDR3 length: 15 residues. Germline trimming cut 5 bases from V and 2 bases from J; bases unmatched to any gene: 7. The germline gives CDR1 MNHEY, CDR2 SVGAGI.

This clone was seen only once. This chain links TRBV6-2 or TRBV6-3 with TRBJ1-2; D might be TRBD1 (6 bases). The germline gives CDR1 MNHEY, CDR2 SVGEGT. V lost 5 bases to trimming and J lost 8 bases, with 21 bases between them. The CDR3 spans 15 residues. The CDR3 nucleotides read TGTGCCAGCAGTACCCCGGGACAAGGGGTTAGAGGCTACACCTTC. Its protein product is CASSTPGQGVRGYTF.

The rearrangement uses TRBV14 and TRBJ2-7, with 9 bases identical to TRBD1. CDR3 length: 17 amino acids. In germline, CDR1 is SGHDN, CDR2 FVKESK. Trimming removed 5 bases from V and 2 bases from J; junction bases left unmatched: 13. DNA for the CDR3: TGTGCCAGCAGCGAAAGATATGGTAGGGACAGGGCCTACGAGCAGTACTTC. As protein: CASSERYGRDRAYEQYF.

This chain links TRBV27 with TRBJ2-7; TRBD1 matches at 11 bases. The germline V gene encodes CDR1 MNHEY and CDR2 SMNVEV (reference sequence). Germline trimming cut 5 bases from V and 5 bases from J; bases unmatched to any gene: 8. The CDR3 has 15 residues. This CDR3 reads CASSPGQGASDEQYF. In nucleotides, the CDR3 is TGTGCCAGCAGTCCCGGACAGGGGGCATCCGACGAGCAGTACTTC.

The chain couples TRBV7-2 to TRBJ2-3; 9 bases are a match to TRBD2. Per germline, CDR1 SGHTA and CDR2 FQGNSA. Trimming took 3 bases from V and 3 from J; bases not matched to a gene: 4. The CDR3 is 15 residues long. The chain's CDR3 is CASSFRAGGTDTQYF. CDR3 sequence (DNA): TGTGCCAGCAGCTTTCGAGCGGGGGGAACAGATACGCAGTATTTT. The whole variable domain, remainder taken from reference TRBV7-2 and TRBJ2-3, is GAGVSQSPSNKVTEKGKDVELRCDPISGHTALYWYRQSLGQGLEFLIYFQGNSAPDKSGLPSDRFSAERTGGSVSTLTIQRTQQEDSAVYLCASSFRAGGTDTQYFGPGTRLTVL.

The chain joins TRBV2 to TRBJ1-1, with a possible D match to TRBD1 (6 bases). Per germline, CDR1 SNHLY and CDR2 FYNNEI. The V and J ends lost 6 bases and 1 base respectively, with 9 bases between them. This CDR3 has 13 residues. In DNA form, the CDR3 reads TGTGCCAGCAGCGGACAGACGAACACTGAAGCTTTCTTT. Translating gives CASSGQTNTEAFF. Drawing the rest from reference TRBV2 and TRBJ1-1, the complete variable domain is EPEVTQTPSHQVTQMGQEVILRCVPISNHLYFYWYRQILGQKVEFLVSFYNNEISEKSEIFDDQFSVERPDGSNFTLKIRSTKLEDSAMYFCASSGQTNTEAFFGQGTRLTVV.